This TCR beta chain is drawn from a study of T cells after yellow fever vaccination. With respect to this clonotype: The antigen is unknown.

TCR cDNA, made by 5'RACE template switching, carried an added universal primer site and UMIs. TCRdb used MiXCR to reprocess the 5' RACE reads, holding one entry per CDR3 protein. The profile shows 350,000 to 550,000 distinct CDR3 sequences, roughly a sixth of them singletons. Study-level findings and limits: Weaker overall, the secondary response nonetheless peaked faster (day 5 versus 15). Subsequent to the booster, the majority of primary-vaccination clones reappeared (around 97% CD4, approximately 90% CD8). There was a possibility that FACS-sorted repertoires contained abundant clonotypes contaminating from the bulk population.

The CDR3 spans 11 residues. Germline assignment: CDR1 SGHAT and CDR2 FQNNGV. Trimming pared 0 bases from V and 10 bases from J, leaving 5 bases between. The sequencing used PBMCs, collected before the yellow fever booster vaccination. This sequence was found in a man aged 18-30 years who received the YFV17D yellow fever vaccine. The chain is built from TRBV11-2 and TRBJ2-3; D gene unclear. In DNA form, the CDR3 reads TGTGCCAGCAGCTTAGATCAGGCGCAGTATTTT. Translating gives CASSLDQAQYF.